This is a list of T cell receptor beta chains from one sample in a study of spatial heterogeneity in lung cancer. Via MiXCR, TCRdb re-called the 5' RACE reads, giving one row per CDR3 protein. In the table there are about 48,000 distinct CDR3 sequences, roughly 5.7% of which are singletons. The specimen was PBMCs, collected at surgery. The receptors stem from a male donor with early-stage non-small cell lung cancer. Each CDR3 is given with its conserved first and last residue. Each record gives: D gene, V gene, J gene, clone size, CDR3 protein, CDR3 DNA. D genes are given only for firm matches. Rows give clone size only sometimes, using once, few, many, or a class for an expanded clone.

D: TRBD1
V: TRBV28
J: TRBJ2-3
size: many
CDR3: CALRQGTSTDTQYF
DNA: TGTGCCCTAAGACAGGGTACTAGCACAGATACGCAGTATTTT

D: -
V: TRBV28
J: TRBJ2-4
size: many
CDR3: CASVPGAQNIQYF
DNA: TGTGCCAGCGTCCCGGGGGCTCAAAACATTCAGTACTTC

D: -
V: TRBV18
J: TRBJ1-2
size: many
CDR3: CASSPSGEGYGYTF
DNA: TGTGCCAGCTCACCAAGTGGAGAGGGGTATGGCTACACCTTC

D: -
V: TRBV19
J: TRBJ2-7
size: -
CDR3: CASSISGPRREQYF
DNA: TGTGCCAGTAGTATCTCCGGGCCCCGAAGGGAGCAGTACTTC

D: TRBD2
V: TRBV11-3
J: TRBJ2-1
size: many
CDR3: CASSQTSGTEQFF
DNA: TGTGCCAGCAGCCAGACTAGCGGTACGGAGCAGTTCTTC

D: -
V: TRBV7-2
J: TRBJ2-3
size: many
CDR3: CASSLHKTDTQYF
DNA: TGTGCCAGCAGCCTTCATAAAACAGATACGCAGTATTTT

D: TRBD2
V: TRBV20-1
J: TRBJ2-7
size: many
CDR3: CSALASLAGVYEQYF
DNA: TGCAGTGCTTTAGCGTCACTAGCGGGAGTATACGAGCAGTACTTC

D: -
V: TRBV6-6
J: TRBJ2-2
size: many
CDR3: CASTDYTGELFF
DNA: TGTGCCAGCACAGACTACACCGGGGAGCTGTTTTTT

D: -
V: TRBV7-9
J: TRBJ2-7
size: many
CDR3: CASSLPSPIGEQYF
DNA: TGTGCCAGCAGCTTGCCCAGTCCGATTGGGGAGCAGTACTTC

D: -
V: TRBV5-6
J: TRBJ2-7
size: -
CDR3: CASSLATGRGYEQYF
DNA: TGTGCCAGCAGCTTGGCGACGGGAAGAGGCTACGAGCAGTACTTC

D: -
V: TRBV6-5
J: TRBJ2-1
size: -
CDR3: CASIASAYNEQFF
DNA: TGTGCCAGCATAGCGTCCGCCTACAATGAGCAGTTCTTC

D: -
V: TRBV6-1
J: TRBJ2-7
size: -
CDR3: CASSEAPRSSYEQYF
DNA: TGTGCCAGCAGTGAAGCTCCGCGGAGCTCCTACGAGCAGTACTTC

D: -
V: TRBV20-1
J: TRBJ2-2
size: many
CDR3: CSARDLEGSGELFF
DNA: TGCAGTGCTAGAGATTTAGAGGGTTCCGGGGAGCTGTTTTTT

D: -
V: TRBV12-3/TRBV12-4
J: TRBJ1-3
size: many
CDR3: CASSILGNTIYF
DNA: TGTGCCAGCAGTATACTGGGAAACACCATATATTTT

D: -
V: TRBV27
J: TRBJ2-1
size: many
CDR3: CASSYGFYNEQFF
DNA: TGTGCCAGCAGTTACGGGTTCTACAATGAGCAGTTCTTC

D: TRBD2
V: TRBV11-2
J: TRBJ2-1
size: many
CDR3: CASSRGGFRNEQFF
DNA: TGTGCCAGCAGCCGGGGGGGTTTTCGGAATGAGCAGTTCTTC

D: -
V: TRBV4-1
J: TRBJ2-3
size: many
CDR3: CASSQDPDTDTQYF
DNA: TGCGCCAGCAGCCAAGACCCCGACACAGATACGCAGTATTTT

D: -
V: TRBV5-1
J: TRBJ2-7
size: -
CDR3: CASRYTRGVIYEQYF
DNA: TGCGCCAGCAGGTATACCAGGGGCGTAATCTACGAGCAGTACTTC

D: -
V: TRBV19
J: TRBJ2-2
size: few
CDR3: CASSIPYGRRTGELFF
DNA: TGTGCCAGTAGTATCCCCTATGGCAGGCGCACCGGGGAGCTGTTTTTT

D: TRBD1
V: TRBV29-1
J: TRBJ1-5
size: many
CDR3: CSYGGGGNQPQHF
DNA: TGCAGTTATGGAGGGGGCGGCAATCAGCCCCAGCATTTT

D: -
V: TRBV2
J: TRBJ2-5
size: many
CDR3: CASRKGEGQETQYF
DNA: TGTGCCAGCAGGAAGGGAGAAGGTCAAGAGACCCAGTACTTC

D: TRBD2
V: TRBV7-9
J: TRBJ2-1
size: many
CDR3: CASSPLAGGPVNEQFF
DNA: TGTGCCAGCAGCCCGTTAGCGGGAGGGCCGGTAAATGAGCAGTTCTTC

D: -
V: TRBV7-9
J: TRBJ2-2
size: many
CDR3: CASSLERKRLFF
DNA: TGTGCCAGCAGCTTAGAGAGAAAGCGGCTGTTTTTT

D: -
V: TRBV3-1
J: TRBJ2-2
size: many
CDR3: CASSTNTGELFF
DNA: TGTGCCAGCAGCACGAACACCGGGGAGCTGTTTTTT

D: -
V: TRBV13
J: TRBJ2-7
size: many
CDR3: CASSFNSYEQYF
DNA: TGTGCCAGCAGCTTCAATTCCTACGAGCAGTACTTC

D: TRBD2
V: TRBV3-1
J: TRBJ2-3
size: many
CDR3: CASSRGLAGPTGTQYF
DNA: TGTGCCAGCAGCCGGGGACTAGCGGGACCCACCGGTACGCAGTATTTT

D: TRBD2
V: TRBV2
J: TRBJ2-5
size: few
CDR3: CASSEELAGEETQYF
DNA: TGTGCCAGCAGTGAAGAACTAGCGGGAGAAGAGACCCAGTACTTC

D: TRBD2
V: TRBV6-5
J: TRBJ2-1
size: -
CDR3: CASSYSGTSQYDEQFF
DNA: TGTGCCAGCAGTTACTCCGGGACTAGCCAGTATGATGAGCAGTTCTTC

D: -
V: TRBV19
J: TRBJ1-5
size: many
CDR3: CASSEASTPQHF
DNA: TGTGCCAGTAGTGAAGCATCAACGCCCCAGCATTTT

D: -
V: TRBV2
J: TRBJ1-5
size: many
CDR3: CASKADYSNQPQHF
DNA: TGTGCCAGCAAGGCAGATTATAGCAATCAGCCCCAGCATTTT

D: -
V: TRBV6-4
J: TRBJ2-2
size: many
CDR3: CASSSSANTGELFF
DNA: TGTGCCAGCAGTTCATCAGCGAACACCGGGGAGCTGTTTTTT

D: TRBD2
V: TRBV4-1
J: TRBJ2-7
size: medium-sized
CDR3: CASSLYPLPGLEVHEQYF
DNA: TGCGCCAGCAGCCTCTACCCTCTTCCGGGACTAGAGGTCCACGAGCAGTACTTC

D: -
V: TRBV28
J: TRBJ2-3
size: many
CDR3: CASSLKGFDTQYF
DNA: TGTGCCAGCAGTTTAAAGGGGTTTGATACGCAGTATTTT

D: TRBD1
V: TRBV23-1
J: TRBJ2-6
size: many
CDR3: CARIFVGDRDPGANVLTF
DNA: TGCGCCAGGATTTTCGTGGGGGACAGGGATCCTGGGGCCAACGTCCTGACTTTC

D: TRBD1
V: TRBV5-4
J: TRBJ2-7
size: few
CDR3: CASSHRDRFLYEQYF
DNA: TGTGCCAGCAGTCACCGGGACAGGTTCCTATACGAGCAGTACTTC

D: -
V: TRBV7-9
J: TRBJ1-3
size: many
CDR3: CASSQLGTTTPF
DNA: TGTGCCAGCAGCCAACTCGGGACAACTACTCCTTTT

D: TRBD1
V: TRBV7-2
J: TRBJ2-4
size: many
CDR3: CASSPQTGHAKNIQYF
DNA: TGTGCCAGCAGCCCGCAGACAGGGCACGCCAAAAACATTCAGTACTTC

D: -
V: TRBV6-1
J: TRBJ1-1
size: many
CDR3: CASEKRNTEAFF
DNA: TGTGCCAGCGAAAAAAGGAACACTGAAGCTTTCTTT

D: TRBD2
V: TRBV5-6
J: TRBJ2-3
size: many
CDR3: CASSLRSSGSKDTQYF
DNA: TGTGCCAGCAGCTTGAGATCTAGCGGGAGTAAAGATACGCAGTATTTT

D: -
V: TRBV5-1
J: TRBJ2-3
size: many
CDR3: CASSGDSFTDTQYF
DNA: TGCGCCAGCAGCGGTGACTCTTTCACAGATACGCAGTATTTT

D: -
V: TRBV5-1
J: TRBJ2-1
size: many
CDR3: CASSLGRVNEQFF
DNA: TGCGCCAGCAGCTTGGGACGGGTCAATGAGCAGTTCTTC

D: -
V: TRBV6-5
J: TRBJ1-1
size: many
CDR3: CASSYRSNTEAFF
DNA: TGTGCCAGCAGTTACAGGTCGAACACTGAAGCTTTCTTT

D: TRBD1
V: TRBV6-5
J: TRBJ1-1
size: -
CDR3: CASSPQGLNTEAFF
DNA: TGTGCCAGCAGTCCACAGGGGTTGAACACTGAAGCTTTCTTT

D: TRBD2
V: TRBV20-1
J: TRBJ2-3
size: many
CDR3: CSAKGGKSTDTQYF
DNA: TGCAGTGCTAAGGGAGGGAAGAGCACAGATACGCAGTATTTT

D: -
V: TRBV11-1
J: TRBJ2-7
size: -
CDR3: CASSLGWNREQYF
DNA: TGTGCCAGCAGCTTGGGATGGAACCGCGAGCAGTACTTC

D: TRBD2
V: TRBV15
J: TRBJ2-1
size: many
CDR3: CATSPGLAGALRPNEQFF
DNA: TGTGCCACCAGCCCTGGACTAGCGGGGGCTCTTCGTCCCAATGAGCAGTTCTTC

D: -
V: TRBV7-9
J: TRBJ2-6
size: medium-sized
CDR3: CASSLGEWAGANVLTF
DNA: TGTGCCAGCAGCTTAGGAGAGTGGGCCGGGGCCAACGTCCTGACTTTC

D: -
V: TRBV12-3/TRBV12-4
J: TRBJ2-1
size: many
CDR3: CASSEGRRSEQFF
DNA: TGTGCCAGCAGTGAGGGACGACGGAGTGAGCAGTTCTTC

D: TRBD1
V: TRBV19
J: TRBJ2-2
size: many
CDR3: CASSIAWTGPNTGELFF
DNA: TGTGCCAGTAGTATCGCCTGGACAGGGCCGAACACCGGGGAGCTGTTTTTT

D: TRBD1
V: TRBV27
J: TRBJ1-5
size: many
CDR3: CASSVRQGDNQPQHF
DNA: TGTGCCAGCAGTGTCCGACAGGGGGATAATCAGCCCCAGCATTTT

D: TRBD2
V: TRBV4-3
J: TRBJ2-4
size: many
CDR3: CASSQTSGMTKNIQYF
DNA: TGCGCCAGCAGCCAGACGAGCGGGATGACCAAAAACATTCAGTACTTC

D: -
V: TRBV4-3
J: TRBJ2-2
size: many
CDR3: CASSQGPVTGELFF
DNA: TGCGCCAGCAGCCAAGGCCCCGTCACCGGGGAGCTGTTTTTT

D: -
V: TRBV7-3
J: TRBJ1-3
size: few
CDR3: CASSEGVRGNTIYF
DNA: TGTGCCAGCTCGGAGGGGGTTCGAGGGAACACCATATATTTT

D: -
V: TRBV30
J: TRBJ2-4
size: many
CDR3: CAWSAQENIQYF
DNA: TGTGCCTGGAGTGCTCAGGAAAACATTCAGTACTTC

D: -
V: TRBV18
J: TRBJ2-1
size: many
CDR3: CASSVGVPIRDEQFF
DNA: TGTGCCAGCTCCGTCGGGGTCCCAATTCGGGATGAGCAGTTCTTC

D: -
V: TRBV29-1
J: TRBJ2-1
size: many
CDR3: CSGAREGASYNEQFF
DNA: TGCAGCGGGGCCCGGGAGGGGGCCTCCTACAATGAGCAGTTCTTC

D: TRBD1
V: TRBV7-2
J: TRBJ2-7
size: many
CDR3: CASSPRQGAYEQYF
DNA: TGTGCCAGCAGCCCTAGACAGGGGGCGTACGAGCAGTACTTC

D: -
V: TRBV4-1
J: TRBJ1-1
size: many
CDR3: CASSQIRPRGRDTEAFF
DNA: TGCGCCAGCAGCCAGATCCGTCCCCGGGGGCGCGACACTGAAGCTTTCTTT

D: TRBD1
V: TRBV20-1
J: TRBJ1-6
size: many
CDR3: CSASGTENNSPLHF
DNA: TGCAGTGCGTCTGGGACAGAGAATAATTCACCCCTCCACTTT